Sequencing of this TCR beta chain was carried out in a study of human T cells and chemical hapten exposure. The trim removed 0 bases at V and 4 bases at J, leaving 9 bases unmatched. The CDR3 consists of 17 residues. Germline CDR1 is MNHNS and CDR2 is SASEGT. This clonotype was recorded many times. TCRdb analysed the RACE reads with MiXCR anew, one entry per CDR3 protein. The table records about 50,000 distinct CDR3 sequences, 4.3% of them present only once. The time point denotes: healthy volunteer bleed at 2 weeks. Unfractionated whole blood served as the source for total RNA extraction. Sequencing was carried out using whole blood. This chain connects TRBV6-1 to TRBJ2-7; 10 bases agree with TRBD2. This receptor was taken from a female donor in good health. Some clones in this sample may be carry-over from other donors' samples. CDR3 DNA: TGTGCCAGCAGTGAAGCGCGTAGCGGGGGGACCTCGTACGAGCAGTACTTC. It yields the protein CASSEARSGGTSYEQYF.